What follows are 15 T cell receptor beta chains derived from one specimen sequenced in a study of T cell repertoires in cytomegalovirus infection. Their antigen targets remain unknown. MiXCR was run by TCRdb on the reads, yielding one entry per CDR3 protein. Of hundreds of thousands of distinct CDR3 sequences detected, around a third appear once; the ten largest clones hold 15% to 20%. The sample consisted of cultured PBMCs, taken from culture after CMV antigen stimulation. These receptors originate from a human donor in good health (CMV status not recorded). Some clones in this sample may be carry-over from other donors' samples.

This chain joins TRBV7-2 and TRBJ2-3; TRBD1 matches at 12 bases. This CDR3 is built from 17 residues. Germline CDR1 is SGHTA and CDR2 is FQGNSA. The junction had 14 bases not matched to a gene; V was cut back by 5 bases and J by 8 bases. CDR3 DNA sequence: TGTGCCAGCAGCCATTTCTTTCCGGGACAGGGGGCTGGTACGCAGTATTTT. Its translation: CASSHFFPGQGAGTQYF.

The V call is TRBV7-9, the J call TRBJ2-7; either TRBD1 or TRBD2 may fit D (6 bases each). Germline lookup yields CDR1 SEHNR and CDR2 FQNEAQ (reference sequence). V was trimmed by 5 bases and J by 1 base, leaving 12 bases between them. This CDR3 has 14 amino acids. CDR3 sequence reads: CASSTGATSYEQYF. CDR3 coding DNA: TGTGCCAGCAGCACGGGGGCCACGTCCTACGAGCAGTACTTC.

V usage is TRBV7-8 and J usage is TRBJ2-1, with 8 bases aligning to TRBD2. J was trimmed by 4 bases and V by 5 bases; bases with no gene match: 7. The CDR3 sequence is 15 residues long. Germline loops: CDR1 SGHVS, CDR2 FQNEAQ. The CDR3 is CASSLGLGEYNEQFF. CDR3 nucleotide sequence: TGTGCCAGCAGCCTGGGACTAGGGGAATACAATGAGCAGTTCTTC.

In the case of this clonotype: This may be a read error, as it is one base from a much larger clone. The rearrangement uses TRBV7-2 and TRBJ2-1; 8 nucleotides match TRBD2. The ends lost 3 bases at V and 7 bases at J; junction bases unmatched: 11. Germline loops: CDR1 SGHTA, CDR2 FQGNSA. The CDR3 consists of 16 residues. The CDR3 reads CASSLWGTAGGNEQFF. CDR3 DNA: TGTGCCAGCAGCTTGTGGGGGACCGCGGGAGGAAATGAGCAGTTCTTC.

The rearrangement uses TRBV20-1 and TRBJ1-5, with 7 bases fitting TRBD1. The CDR3 sequence is 14 residues long. Trimming took 3 bases from V and 6 from J; bases not matched to a gene: 8. CDR1 and CDR2 (germline): DFQATT, SNEGSKA (reference sequence). This CDR3 reads CSARRQGGAQPQHF. Here the CDR3 DNA reads TGCAGTGCTAGGAGACAGGGAGGGGCTCAGCCCCAGCATTTT.

This clonotype came up a few times. The CDR3 coding sequence is TGTGCCAGCAGCTTGCCACTTAAGAACACTGAAGCTTTCTTT. The encoded protein is CASSLPLKNTEAFF. The chain employs TRBV7-2 and TRBJ1-1; no clear D. There are 14 residues in the CDR3. V was shortened by 3 bases and J by 1 base, with 9 bases between the two germline ends. Germline-derived CDR1 and CDR2 are SGHTA and FQGNSA.

Many counts were recorded for this clonotype. The chain combines TRBV12-3 or TRBV12-4 with TRBJ2-3; a weak D match, TRBD2 (5 bases). The CDR3 has 14 amino acids. Trimming left V 5 bases short and J 0 bases short, with 9 bases between. The CDR3 coding sequence is TGTGCCAGCAGTCCTAGGACTAGCACAGATACGCAGTATTTT. Translation gives CASSPRTSTDTQYF.

Only a few counts were recorded for this clonotype. V gene TRBV6-6 combines with J gene TRBJ1-5; D is ambiguous. V dropped 1 base and J dropped 1 base, with 5 bases sitting between them. The CDR3 loop spans 14 amino acids. Germline lookup yields CDR1 MNHNY and CDR2 SVGAGI (reference sequence). The CDR3 region has the DNA TGTGCCAGCAGTTACTTTGACAGCAATCAGCCCCAGCATTTT. This sequence encodes CASSYFDSNQPQHF.

This clonotype was seen only a few times. The CDR3 here is CASSLARRAGAETQYF. In nucleotides, the CDR3 is TGTGCCAGCAGCCTCGCGCGGAGAGCGGGAGCGGAGACCCAGTACTTC. The rearrangement joins TRBV7-6 to TRBJ2-5; 8 bases line up with TRBD2. Per the germline V gene, CDR1 is SGHVS and CDR2 is FNYEAQ. The CDR3 covers 16 residues. V dropped 5 bases and J dropped 5; count of bases not matched to a gene: 13.

The J gene is TRBJ1-1, the V gene TRBV7-2; D may be TRBD1 (6 bases). The V end lost 6 bases, the J end lost 1 base, and 9 bases lay between the germline ends. There are 13 residues in the CDR3. Germline V lookup: CDR1 SGHTA, CDR2 FQGNSA. The CDR3, as DNA: TGTGCCAGCAGAAGACAGGCGAACACTGAAGCTTTCTTT. This translates into CASRRQANTEAFF.

The J gene is TRBJ1-2, the V gene TRBV4-1; D is perhaps TRBD1 (6 bases). In germline, CDR1 is MGHRA, CDR2 YSYEKL. The CDR3 is 14 residues long. V lost 1 base to trimming and J lost 6 bases, with 12 bases between them. The CDR3 DNA follows: TGCGCCAGCAGCCAAGGGAGGGGGAGGGATGGCTACACCTTC. Its protein product is CASSQGRGRDGYTF.

This chain links TRBV20-1 with TRBJ2-1; 9 bases line up with TRBD2. This CDR3 has 16 amino acids. The J segment lost 9 bases and the V segment lost 3 bases, leaving 15 bases of the junction unmatched. Germline V gives CDR1 DFQATT, CDR2 SNEGSKA (reference sequence). Here the CDR3 reads CSASRAGGPYGGEQFF. The CDR3 DNA reads as TGCAGTGCTAGCAGGGCGGGAGGGCCTTACGGGGGTGAGCAGTTCTTC.

This clonotype was seen only once. The rearrangement uses TRBV15 and TRBJ1-1, with a possible D match to TRBD1 (6 bases). Trimming shortened V by 4 bases and J by 5 bases, and 8 bases separated the two germline ends. The CDR3 is 12 residues long. Germline V gene sequence: CDR1 LNHNV, CDR2 YYDKDF (reference sequence). The CDR3 is CATSKQGTEAFF. Here the CDR3 DNA reads TGTGCCACCAGCAAACAGGGTACTGAAGCTTTCTTT.

This clonotype was detected a few times. The genes are TRBV12-3 or TRBV12-4 and TRBJ2-7; TRBD1 might be the D (6 bases). Trimming removed 7 bases at V and 0 bases at J, with 10 bases between. The CDR3 extends over 13 amino acids. Here the CDR3 DNA reads TGTGCCAGCAACCGGGACAACTCCTACGAGCAGTACTTC. Protein sequence: CASNRDNSYEQYF.

J is TRBJ2-3 and V is TRBV19, with a tentative D call TRBD1 (5 bases). The CDR3 loop spans 13 amino acids. Germline CDR1 reads LNHDA; CDR2 reads SQIVND (reference sequence). V was trimmed by 3 bases and J by 3 bases, leaving 7 bases between them. The DNA for the CDR3 is TGTGCCAGTAGTATCCGACAGACAGATACGCAGTATTTT. Its protein is CASSIRQTDTQYF.